These 11 T cell receptor beta chains were all obtained from the same sample, sequenced in a study of blood T cell repertoires in COVID-19. TCRdb's copy holds only in-frame clones and misses some; the assay was immunoSEQ multiplex PCR. Of 200,000 to 250,000 clones listed, around 83% are singletons. Sequences were obtained from peripheral blood. These receptors all come from a woman in her forties or fifties with acute or convalescent COVID-19.

The V call is TRBV23-1, the J call TRBJ2-4; 7 bases are a match to TRBD2. TRBV23-1 is placed among ORFs of uncertain function. V lost 8 bases to trimming and J lost 8 bases; unmatched junction nucleotides: 18. The CDR3 sequence is 16 residues long. Here the CDR3 reads CASLSSRTSVVDIQYF. CDR3 nucleotide sequence: TGCGCCAGCCTCAGTTCGCGTACTAGCGTTGTAGACATTCAGTACTTC.

This chain joins TRBV20-1 and TRBJ2-7, with D possibly TRBD2 on 6 matching bases. V was pared by 3 bases and J by 4 bases, with 25 bases between. CDR1 and CDR2 from the germline V gene are DFQATT and SNEGSKA (reference sequence). The CDR3 has 17 amino acids. CDR3 nucleotides: TGCAGTGCTAGTATTGCCGGGAGAGAGGTGTGGGATTACGAGCAGTACTTC. Translated: CSASIAGREVWDYEQYF.

The rearrangement uses TRBV30 and TRBJ2-2; D remains unclear. CDR3 length: 12 amino acids. Trimming took 3 bases from V and 1 from J, leaving 3 bases between them. CDR1 is GTSNPN and CDR2 is SVGIG in the germline V gene (reference sequence). CDR3 in DNA: TGTGCCTGGAGACTGAACACCGGGGAGCTGTTTTTT. As protein: CAWRLNTGELFF.

The chain carries TRBV28 and TRBJ2-1; 9 positions agree with TRBD1. The CDR3 consists of 16 residues. Germline values: CDR1 MDHEN, CDR2 SYDVKM. Trimming took 6 bases from V and 5 from J; bases not matched to a gene: 11. CDR3 loop: CASSSYRDRDHNEQFF. The DNA for the CDR3 is TGTGCCAGCAGCTCTTACCGGGACAGGGACCACAATGAGCAGTTCTTC.

This clone has a single count. The V call is TRBV5-1, the J call TRBJ2-1, with a possible D match to TRBD2 (6 bases). CDR3 length: 16 residues. V dropped 4 bases and J dropped 0 bases, with 14 bases sitting between them. CDR1 is SGHRS and CDR2 is YFSETQ in the germline V gene. CDR3 sequence: CASSPGASVSYNEQFF. DNA of the CDR3: TGCGCCAGCAGCCCCGGGGCTAGCGTCTCCTACAATGAGCAGTTCTTC. The whole variable domain, remainder taken from reference TRBV5-1 and TRBJ2-1, is KAGVTQTPRYLIKTRGQQVTLSCSPISGHRSVSWYQQTPGQGLQFLFEYFSETQRNKGNFPGRFSGRQFSNSRSEMNVSTLELGDSALYLCASSPGASVSYNEQFFGPGTRLTVL.

The J gene is TRBJ2-7, the V gene TRBV3-1 (or the pseudogene TRBV3-2); 9 bases are a match to TRBD2. CDR1 LGHDT and CDR2 YNNKEL come from the germline V gene (reference sequence). The CDR3 totals 16 residues. J was trimmed by 3 bases and V by 1 base; bases with no gene match: 7. The CDR3 nucleotides read TGTGCCAGCAGCCAAGGGATTAGCGGGAGACTCTACGAGCAGTACTTC. Protein product: CASSQGISGRLYEQYF.

This sequence joins TRBV25-1 and TRBJ1-2; 10 bases are a match to TRBD1. Germline values: CDR1 MGHDK, CDR2 SYGVNS. The CDR3 runs 15 residues. V shed 4 bases, J shed 6 bases, and the junction held 8 bases outside the gene matches. CDR3 coding DNA: TGTGCCAGCAGTGGCCACCGGGACAGGGGCGATGGCTACACCTTC. It specifies CASSGHRDRGDGYTF.

The chain employs TRBV24-1 and TRBJ2-1; no reliable D call. V was trimmed by 9 bases and J by 3 bases, leaving 5 bases between them. The CDR3 covers 11 residues. Germline CDR1 and CDR2: KGHDR and SFDVKD. The CDR3 sequence is CATSGYNEQFF. The CDR3 DNA reads as TGTGCCACCTCGGGCTACAATGAGCAGTTCTTC.

The chain uses TRBV5-6 and TRBJ2-1; a possible D gene is TRBD1 (6 bases). Germline CDR1 SGHDT, CDR2 YYEEEE. CDR3 length equals 15 residues. Trimming shortened V by 7 bases and J by 3 bases, and 17 bases separated the two germline ends. CDR3 in amino acids: CASGPDPGVYNEQFF. The CDR3 DNA sequence: TGTGCCAGCGGACCCGATCCAGGGGTCTACAATGAGCAGTTCTTC.

V gene TRBV27 combines with J gene TRBJ2-1; 7 bases line up with TRBD1. The V segment lost 6 bases and the J segment 4 bases; nucleotides outside the gene matches: 9. Germline CDR1 and CDR2: MNHEY and SMNVEV (reference sequence). The length of the CDR3 is 15 residues. For the CDR3, the DNA is TGTGCCAGCAGGGCCAGGGGGAACACTTACAATGAGCAGTTCTTC. Translated: CASRARGNTYNEQFF.

The gene calls are TRBV9 and TRBJ2-7, with 8 bases aligning to TRBD2. This CDR3 has 14 residues. Germline CDR1 SGDLS, CDR2 YYNGEE. With V trimmed by 2 bases and J by 4 bases, 5 bases remained unmatched. CDR3 nucleotides: TGTGCCAGCAGCGTGAGCGGGAGAGGGTACGAGCAGTACTTC. It encodes CASSVSGRGYEQYF.